These 14 T cell receptor beta chains originate from one sample sequenced in a study of radiotherapy plus CTLA-4 blockade in lung cancer. The method was immunoSEQ multiplex PCR; TCRdb's version includes in-frame clones alone and lacks a portion of them. Here the sample spans 40,000 to 50,000 clones, more than 65% being singletons. Sample: peripheral blood, taken from a patient treated with radiotherapy plus ipilimumab. The receptor set was obtained from a human donor with non-small cell lung cancer who had stable disease on radiotherapy plus ipilimumab.

The chain carries TRBV5-1 and TRBJ1-1; 9 nucleotides line up with TRBD1. J lost 8 bases, V lost 4 bases, and 9 bases had no gene match. This CDR3 region has 14 residues. CDR1 and CDR2 from the germline V gene are SGHRS and YFSETQ. The CDR3 protein is CASSPGTGFLEAFF. The CDR3 DNA reads as TGCGCCAGCAGCCCAGGGACAGGGTTTTTGGAAGCTTTCTTT.

The chain employs TRBV2 and TRBJ2-1, with 9 bases lining up with TRBD1. The CDR3 is made up of 14 amino acids. CDR1 and CDR2 (germline): SNHLY, FYNNEI. Trimming removed 4 bases from V and 2 bases from J; junction bases left unmatched: 0. The CDR3 DNA is TGTGCCAGCAGTGGGGACAGGGCCTACAATGAGCAGTTCTTC. Protein product: CASSGDRAYNEQFF.

The rearrangement links TRBV7-9 to TRBJ1-6, with TRBD1 identical over 7 bases. Germline values: CDR1 SEHNR, CDR2 FQNEAQ (reference sequence). This CDR3 comprises 15 residues. With 5 bases clipped from V and 6 bases from J, the junction kept 7 bases outside the gene matches. DNA of the CDR3: TGTGCCAGCAGCACGAACAGGGGAACTAATTCACCCCTCCACTTT. Residues: CASSTNRGTNSPLHF.

The gene calls are TRBV7-9 and TRBJ1-6; 7 positions agree with TRBD1. CDR3 length: 10 residues. The germline V gene has CDR1 SEHNR and CDR2 FQNEAQ (reference sequence). Germline trimming cut 5 bases from V and 16 bases from J; bases unmatched to any gene: 2. Here the CDR3 reads CASSPTGLHF. For the CDR3, the DNA is TGTGCCAGCAGCCCGACAGGGCTCCACTTT.

This clone was counted between two and nine times. This sequence joins TRBV5-4 and TRBJ2-7, with no clear D. Trimming took off 4 bases at V and 5 bases at J, with 19 bases between the two ends. The germline V gene encodes CDR1 SGHNT and CDR2 YYREEE (reference sequence). The CDR3 extends over 15 amino acids. CDR3 region: CASSLMNVYQDEQYF. Here the CDR3 DNA reads TGTGCCAGCAGCCTGATGAACGTTTACCAGGACGAGCAGTACTTC.

This chain connects TRBV6-6 to TRBJ2-7, with D possibly matching TRBD2 (5 bases). Germline V lookup: CDR1 MNHNY, CDR2 SVGAGI (reference sequence). V dropped 5 bases and J dropped 0 bases, with 11 bases sitting between them. The CDR3 runs to 14 residues. The CDR3 DNA reads as TGTGCCAGCAGTGCAGAAGGGAGCTCCTACGAGCAGTACTTC. Protein: CASSAEGSSYEQYF.

This clone was recorded a few times. The chain uses TRBV6-5 and TRBJ2-7, with 11 bases lining up with TRBD1. The trim removed 5 bases at V and 3 bases at J, leaving 6 bases unmatched. CDR3 length: 15 residues. CDR1 MNHEY and CDR2 SVGAGI come from the germline V gene. The CDR3 is CASSPGTGGNYEQYF. In nucleotides, the CDR3 is TGTGCCAGCAGTCCAGGGACAGGGGGGAACTACGAGCAGTACTTC.

This chain joins TRBV6-5 and TRBJ1-2, with 7 bases matching TRBD1. J was trimmed by 4 bases and V by 6 bases; bases with no gene match: 8. The length of the CDR3 is 14 residues. CDR1 is MNHEY, CDR2 SVGAGI, per germline. The CDR3 spells CASRDRASGYGYTF. In DNA, the CDR3 is TGTGCCAGCAGAGACAGGGCTTCGGGCTATGGCTACACCTTC.

The V call is TRBV7-8, the J call TRBJ1-5; D perhaps matches TRBD1 (5 bases). The CDR3 totals 16 residues. The ends were cut back, 5 bases at V and 1 base at J, with 15 bases in the middle. The germline V gene encodes CDR1 SGHVS and CDR2 FQNEAQ. CDR3 nucleotides: TGTGCCAGCAGCCCCTGGGGGGGGTTGAGCAATCAGCCCCAGCATTTT. Translated: CASSPWGGLSNQPQHF.

The CDR3 protein is CASSLELGQPQHF. Written as DNA, the CDR3 is TGTGCCAGCAGCTTAGAATTGGGCCAGCCCCAGCATTTT. This chain connects TRBV7-2 to TRBJ1-5; no reliable D call. CDR3 size: 13 residues. Trimming pared 1 base from V and 7 bases from J, leaving 8 bases between. CDR1 and CDR2 (germline): SGHTA, FQGNSA.

V is TRBV4-3 and J is TRBJ2-3; TRBD2 matches at 7 bases. Germline trimming cut 1 base from V and 2 bases from J; bases unmatched to any gene: 6. The CDR3 totals 16 residues. The germline CDR1 and CDR2 sequences are LGHNA and YSLEER. CDR3 bases: TGCGCCAGCAGCCAAGGAGCGGGGAGACTCACAGATACGCAGTATTTT. Protein product: CASSQGAGRLTDTQYF.

The V gene is TRBV5-6, the J gene TRBJ1-1; maybe TRBD1 (5 bases). V was shortened by 0 bases and J by 0 bases, with 9 bases between the two germline ends. The CDR3 runs to 15 residues. CDR1 and CDR2 from the germline V gene are SGHDT and YYEEEE. CDR3 sequence (DNA): TGTGCCAGCAGCTTGGAAAGGGGTGTGAACACTGAAGCTTTCTTT. Encoded protein: CASSLERGVNTEAFF.

This clone came up once. This chain links TRBV12-5 with TRBJ2-3; 12 bases are a match to TRBD2. V gave up 6 bases and J gave up 4 bases; unmatched junction bases: 11. Germline values: CDR1 LGHNT, CDR2 FRNRAP. The CDR3 is 17 amino acids. DNA of the CDR3: TGTGCTAGTGGCCGGGGGGCTAGCGGGGGGGCTGCAGATACGCAGTATTTT. Its translation is CASGRGASGGAADTQYF.

The CDR3 sequence: CATQGGRDGYNEQFF. The CDR3 nucleotides read TGTGCCACCCAGGGGGGCCGGGACGGATACAATGAGCAGTTCTTC. This chain joins TRBV27 and TRBJ2-1, with D maybe TRBD1 (7 bases). CDR1 and CDR2 from the germline V gene are MNHEY and SMNVEV (reference sequence). The CDR3 totals 15 residues. Trimming pared 10 bases from V and 4 bases from J, leaving 20 bases between.